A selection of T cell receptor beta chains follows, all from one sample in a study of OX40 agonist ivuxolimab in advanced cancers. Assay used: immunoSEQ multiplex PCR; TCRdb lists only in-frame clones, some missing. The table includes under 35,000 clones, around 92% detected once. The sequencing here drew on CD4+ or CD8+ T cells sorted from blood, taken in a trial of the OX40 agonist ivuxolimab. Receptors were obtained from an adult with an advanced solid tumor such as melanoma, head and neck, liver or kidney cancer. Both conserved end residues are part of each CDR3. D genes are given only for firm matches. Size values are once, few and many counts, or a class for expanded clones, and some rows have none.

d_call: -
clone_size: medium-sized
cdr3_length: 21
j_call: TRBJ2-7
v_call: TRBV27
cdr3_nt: TGTGCCAGCAGTCTAAGAGGGATGCTCCTCTACATGGAAAGGGCCTCCTACGAGCAGTACTTC
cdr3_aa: CASSLRGMLLYMERASYEQYF

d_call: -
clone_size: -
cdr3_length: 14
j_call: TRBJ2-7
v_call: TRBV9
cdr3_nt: TGTGCCAGCAGCGTAAGCGAGGAAAATTACGAGCAGTACTTC
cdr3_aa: CASSVSEENYEQYF

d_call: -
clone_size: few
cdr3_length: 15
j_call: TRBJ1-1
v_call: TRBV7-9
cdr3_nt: TGTGCCAGCAGCTTAGATGTGTTCAAGAACACTGAAGCTTTCTTT
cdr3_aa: CASSLDVFKNTEAFF

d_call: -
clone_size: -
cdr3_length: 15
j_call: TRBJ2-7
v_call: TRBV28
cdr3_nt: TGTGCCAGCAGTTTACCCCGGGAGACACCCTACGAGCAGTACTTC
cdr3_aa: CASSLPRETPYEQYF

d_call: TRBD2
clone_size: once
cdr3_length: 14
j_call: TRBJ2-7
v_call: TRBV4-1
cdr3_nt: TGCGCCAGCTCCGGGACTAGCGGCGACTACGAGCAGTACTTC
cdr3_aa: CASSGTSGDYEQYF

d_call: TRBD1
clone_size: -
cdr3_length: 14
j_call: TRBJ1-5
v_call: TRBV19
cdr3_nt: TGTGCCAGTAGTCTAGGGGGACAGGGCCGGCCCCAGCATTTT
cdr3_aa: CASSLGGQGRPQHF

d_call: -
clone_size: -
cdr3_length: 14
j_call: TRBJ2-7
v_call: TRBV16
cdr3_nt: TGTGCCAGCATCCAGGGAATGTGGCCCTACGAGCAGTACTTC
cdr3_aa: CASIQGMWPYEQYF

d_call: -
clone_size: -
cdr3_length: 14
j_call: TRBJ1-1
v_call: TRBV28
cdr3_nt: TGTGCCAGCAGTCCCTTGGGGGTTCTCTCTGAAGCTTTCTTT
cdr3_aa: CASSPLGVLSEAFF

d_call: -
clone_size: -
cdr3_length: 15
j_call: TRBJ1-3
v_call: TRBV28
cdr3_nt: TGTGCCAGCAGTCTATTATATGGACAGGGAAACACCATATATTTT
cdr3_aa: CASSLLYGQGNTIYF

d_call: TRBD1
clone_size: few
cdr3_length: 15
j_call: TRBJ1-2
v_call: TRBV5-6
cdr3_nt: TGTGCCAGCATTACCGGGACAGGGGGCCTCTATGGCTACACCTTC
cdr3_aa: CASITGTGGLYGYTF

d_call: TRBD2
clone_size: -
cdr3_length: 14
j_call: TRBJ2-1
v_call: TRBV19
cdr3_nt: TGTGCCAGTAGACAGCTAGCGGGAGGGAATGAGCAGTTCTTC
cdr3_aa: CASRQLAGGNEQFF

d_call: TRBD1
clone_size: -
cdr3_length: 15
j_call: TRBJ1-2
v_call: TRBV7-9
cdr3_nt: TGTGCCAGCAGCCTAAGCTTAGGACAGGGATATGGCTACACCTTC
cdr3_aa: CASSLSLGQGYGYTF

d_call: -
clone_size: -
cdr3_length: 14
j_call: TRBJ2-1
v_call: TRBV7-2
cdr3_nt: TGTGCCAGCAGCTTTCTGAGGGGTGTGAATGAGCAGTTCTTC
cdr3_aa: CASSFLRGVNEQFF

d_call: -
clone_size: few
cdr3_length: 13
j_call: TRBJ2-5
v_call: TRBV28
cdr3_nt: TGTGCCAGCAGATCCAGTTTTCAAGAGACCCAGTACTTC
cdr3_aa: CASRSSFQETQYF

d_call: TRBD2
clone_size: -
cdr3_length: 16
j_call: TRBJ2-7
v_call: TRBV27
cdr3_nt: TGTGCCAGCAGTTACTCATGGACTAGCGGAGGTTTCGAGCAGTACTTC
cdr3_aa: CASSYSWTSGGFEQYF

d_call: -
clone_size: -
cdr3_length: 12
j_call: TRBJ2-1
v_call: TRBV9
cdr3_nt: TGTGCCAGCAGCGAAGGGGGCAATGAGCAGTTCTTC
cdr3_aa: CASSEGGNEQFF

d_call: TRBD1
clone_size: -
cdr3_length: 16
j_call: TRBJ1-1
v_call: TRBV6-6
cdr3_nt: TGTGCCAGCAGTTACGCCCCCGACAGGGGGAACACTGAAGCTTTCTTT
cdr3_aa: CASSYAPDRGNTEAFF

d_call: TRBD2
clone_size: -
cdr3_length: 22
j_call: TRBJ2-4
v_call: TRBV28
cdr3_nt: TGTGCCAGCAGTTTACGTGGTCTAGCGGGAGGAAGCTCCCGCATTCCCAAAAACATTCAGTACTTC
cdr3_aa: CASSLRGLAGGSSRIPKNIQYF

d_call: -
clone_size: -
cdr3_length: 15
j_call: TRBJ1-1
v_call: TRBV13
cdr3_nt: TGTGCCAGCAGCTTGGGAGGGGGGTGGAACACTGAAGCTTTCTTT
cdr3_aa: CASSLGGGWNTEAFF

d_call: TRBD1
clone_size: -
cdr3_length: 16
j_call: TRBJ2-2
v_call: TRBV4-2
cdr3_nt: TGTGCCAGCAGCCAGCAGGGGGAAAGGGACACCGGGGAGCTGTTTTTT
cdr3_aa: CASSQQGERDTGELFF

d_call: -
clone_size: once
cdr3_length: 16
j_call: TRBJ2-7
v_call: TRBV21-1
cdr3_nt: TGTGCCAGCAGCAAAAGGGTCAGGGTAGCTAAATACGAGCAGTACTTC
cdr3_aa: CASSKRVRVAKYEQYF

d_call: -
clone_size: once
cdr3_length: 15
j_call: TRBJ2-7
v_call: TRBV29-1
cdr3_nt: TGCAGCGTTGAGATAGTAGTGGGCTACTCCTACGAGCAGTACTTC
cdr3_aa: CSVEIVVGYSYEQYF

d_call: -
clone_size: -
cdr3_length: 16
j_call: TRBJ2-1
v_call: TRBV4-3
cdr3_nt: TGCGCCAGCAGCCAAGATCCCCCGGGCTCCTACAATGAGCAGTTCTTC
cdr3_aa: CASSQDPPGSYNEQFF

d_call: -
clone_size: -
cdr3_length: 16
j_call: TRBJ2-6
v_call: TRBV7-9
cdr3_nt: TGTGCCAGCAGCTTAAGGGAAGGGTCTGGGGCCAACGTCCTGACTTTC
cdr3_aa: CASSLREGSGANVLTF

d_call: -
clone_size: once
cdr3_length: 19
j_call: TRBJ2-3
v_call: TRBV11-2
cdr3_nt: TGTGCCAGCAGCTTATTCAACGCTGCAACGGGGCTCGACACAGATACGCAGTATTTT
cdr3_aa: CASSLFNAATGLDTDTQYF

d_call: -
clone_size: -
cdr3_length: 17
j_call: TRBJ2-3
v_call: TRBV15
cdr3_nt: TGTGCCACCAGCAGAGCCGCCTGGGGCGGTAGCACAGATACGCAGTATTTT
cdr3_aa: CATSRAAWGGSTDTQYF

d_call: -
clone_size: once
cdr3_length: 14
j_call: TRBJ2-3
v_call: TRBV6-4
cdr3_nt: TGTGCCAGCAGTGACGCAGGGGTCACAGATACGCAGTATTTT
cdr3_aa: CASSDAGVTDTQYF

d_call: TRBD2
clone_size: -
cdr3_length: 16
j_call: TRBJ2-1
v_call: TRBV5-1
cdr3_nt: TGCGCCAGCAGCCCCCAACTAGCGGGGGAATGGAATGAGCAGTTCTTC
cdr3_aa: CASSPQLAGEWNEQFF

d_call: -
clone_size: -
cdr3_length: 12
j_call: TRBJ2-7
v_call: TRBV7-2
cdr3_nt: TGTGCCAGCAGTAATCCCGCCTACGAGCAGTACTTC
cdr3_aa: CASSNPAYEQYF

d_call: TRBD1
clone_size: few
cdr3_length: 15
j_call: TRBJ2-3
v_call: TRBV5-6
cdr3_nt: TGTGCCAGCAGGGGGACAGGGGGGAGCCCAGATACGCAGTATTTT
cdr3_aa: CASRGTGGSPDTQYF

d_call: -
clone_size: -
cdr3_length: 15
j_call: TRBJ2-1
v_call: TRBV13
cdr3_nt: TGTGCCAGCAGCTTAGAGAGTCCGAGGATTGAGGAGCAGTTCTTC
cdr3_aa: CASSLESPRIEEQFF

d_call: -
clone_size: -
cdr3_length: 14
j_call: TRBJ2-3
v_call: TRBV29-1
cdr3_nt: TGCAGCGTTGAAGGGACTGGTACCACAGATACGCAGTATTTT
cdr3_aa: CSVEGTGTTDTQYF

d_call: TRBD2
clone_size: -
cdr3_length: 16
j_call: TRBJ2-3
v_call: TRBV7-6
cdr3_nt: TGTGCCAGCAGCTTAACCGCGGGAGGGCCTTCAGATACGCAGTATTTT
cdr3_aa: CASSLTAGGPSDTQYF

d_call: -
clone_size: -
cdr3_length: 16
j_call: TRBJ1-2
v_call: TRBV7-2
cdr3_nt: TGTGCCAGCAGCTTATATATCCGGGGCGCTAACTATGGCTACACCTTC
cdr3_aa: CASSLYIRGANYGYTF

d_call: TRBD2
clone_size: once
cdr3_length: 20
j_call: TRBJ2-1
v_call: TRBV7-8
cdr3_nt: TGTGCCAGCAACCCCCGCCCGGGGACTAGCTTATTTCTTAGTGGCAATGAGCAGTTCTTC
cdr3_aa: CASNPRPGTSLFLSGNEQFF

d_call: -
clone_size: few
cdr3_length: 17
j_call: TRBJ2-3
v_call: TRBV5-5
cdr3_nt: TGTGCCAGCAGCTTGGACCCGACACCTGCTAGTCTAGATACGCAGTATTTT
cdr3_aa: CASSLDPTPASLDTQYF

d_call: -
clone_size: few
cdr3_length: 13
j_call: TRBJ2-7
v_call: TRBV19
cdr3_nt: TGTGCCAGTACTCCCCACGGGGGCTACGAGCAGTACTTC
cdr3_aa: CASTPHGGYEQYF

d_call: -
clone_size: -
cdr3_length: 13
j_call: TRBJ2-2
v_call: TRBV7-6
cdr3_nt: TGTGCCAGCAGCTTAGCCGGGGCCGGGGAGCTGTTTTTT
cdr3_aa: CASSLAGAGELFF

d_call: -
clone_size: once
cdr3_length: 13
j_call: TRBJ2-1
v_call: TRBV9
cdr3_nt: TGTGCCAGCAGCCCCTGGATCCGGGATGAGCAGTTCTTC
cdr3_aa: CASSPWIRDEQFF

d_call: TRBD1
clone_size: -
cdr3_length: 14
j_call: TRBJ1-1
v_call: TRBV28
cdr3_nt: TGTGCCAGCAGTTTACGGACAGGGAGAACTGAAGCTTTCTTT
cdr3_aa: CASSLRTGRTEAFF

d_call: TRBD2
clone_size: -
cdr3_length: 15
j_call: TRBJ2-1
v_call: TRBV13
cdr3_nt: TGTGCCAGCAGCCGAGGACTAGCGGGAGGGATTGAGCAGTTCTTC
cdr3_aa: CASSRGLAGGIEQFF

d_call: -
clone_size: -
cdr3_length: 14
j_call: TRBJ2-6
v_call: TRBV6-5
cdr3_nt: TGTGCCAGCAGTTGGGACTCTGGGGCCAACGTCCTGACTTTC
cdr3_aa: CASSWDSGANVLTF